This T cell receptor beta chain derives from a study of neurological immune-mediated disorders. V lost 7 bases, J lost 0 bases, and 15 bases lay in between. This CDR3 contains 15 residues. Germline CDR1 and CDR2: SNHLY and FYNNEI. The table lists this clonotype with many counts. As yet, its antigen is unknown. A 10-nucleotide random UMI tagged transcripts in template-switch 5'RACE cDNA synthesis. Sequencing of 15-18 subjects in each run yielded over 170 million TCR-beta sequences. TCRdb analysed the 5' RACE reads with MiXCR anew, one entry per CDR3 protein. Of roughly 70,000 distinct CDR3 sequences in the sample, 3.9% were seen once. Unsorted libraries were prepared from 2 million PBMCs that had been stored at -80 C. Points from the study as a whole: For the multiple sclerosis repertoire cluster, no association with any clinical or MRI feature was found.

Sequencing was performed on PBMCs. The gene calls are TRBV2 and TRBJ1-2, with D tentatively TRBD1 (6 bases). The sequence came from a man younger than 45 with multiple sclerosis. CDR3 coding DNA: TGTGCCAGCACGAACCGGGACACTCCTAACTATGGCTACACCTTC. It translates to CASTNRDTPNYGYTF.